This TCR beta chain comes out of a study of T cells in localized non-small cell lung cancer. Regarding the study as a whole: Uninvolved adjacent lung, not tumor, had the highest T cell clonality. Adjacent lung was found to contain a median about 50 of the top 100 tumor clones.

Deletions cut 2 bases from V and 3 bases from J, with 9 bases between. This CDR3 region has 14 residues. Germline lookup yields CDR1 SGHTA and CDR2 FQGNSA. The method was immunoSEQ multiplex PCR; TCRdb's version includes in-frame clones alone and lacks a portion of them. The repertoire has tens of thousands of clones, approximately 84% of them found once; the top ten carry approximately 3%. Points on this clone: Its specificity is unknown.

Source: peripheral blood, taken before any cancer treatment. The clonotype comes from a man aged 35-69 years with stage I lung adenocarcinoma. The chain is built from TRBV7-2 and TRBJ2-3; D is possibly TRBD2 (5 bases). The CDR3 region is CASSLTRETDTQYF. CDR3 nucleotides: TGTGCCAGCAGCTTAACTAGGGAAACAGATACGCAGTATTTT.